This TCR beta chain was sequenced during a study of Ad26.COV2.S vaccination and SARS-CoV-2 variants. Overall study: Trial arm assignment for the donor was COV1001 Ad26.COV2.S. Participants got Ad26.COV2.S intramuscularly, once or twice 56 days apart. Study-wide points: Similar non-spike TCR breadth was observed in recipients of vaccine and of placebo.

This clone has only one observation. Its antigen remains unidentified. Assay: immunoSEQ multiplex PCR; the TCRdb copy retains only in-frame clones and omits some. The data contain some 390,000 clones, approximately 90% of them singletons. The treatment denotes: 15 to 20 received Ad26.COV2.S at low or high dose, single or two shots; about 5 received placebo; per-sample allocation not given. After the first vaccine or placebo injection, samples were drawn on day 63. Sequencing used peripheral blood, obtained in a trial of Ad26.COV2.S vaccine versus placebo. This receptor was taken from a person aged 18-60 years who received the Ad26.COV2.S COVID-19 vaccine or a placebo.

The CDR3 loop reads CASSFASFHEQFF. Written as DNA, the CDR3 is TGTGCCAGCAGCTTTGCTAGTTTCCATGAGCAGTTCTTC. V gene TRBV7-9 combines with J gene TRBJ2-1; D is uncertain. Germline V lookup: CDR1 SEHNR, CDR2 FQNEAQ (reference sequence). The CDR3 runs 13 residues. V was cut by 3 bases and J by 8 bases, with 11 bases left in between. The full variable domain, with the rest looked up from reference TRBV7-9 and TRBJ2-1, is DTGVSQNPRHKITKRGQNVTFRCDPISEHNRLYWYRQTLGQGPEFLTYFQNEAQLEKSRLLSDRFSAERPKGSFSTLEIQRTEQGDSAMYLCASSFASFHEQFFGPGTRLTVL.